This T cell receptor (beta chain) came from a study of blood T cell repertoires in COVID-19. As for the study in general: Researchers got acute and convalescent COVID-19 samples from the United States, Italy and Spain.

This table comes from immunoSEQ multiplex PCR, and its TCRdb copy is limited to in-frame clones, with some not included. This repertoire shows hundreds of thousands of clones, 80% to 90% found once; its top ten account for about an eighth. Seattle cases were enrolled at active infection and followed longitudinally. This CDR3 contains 13 residues. V shed 5 bases, J shed 2 bases, and the junction held 2 bases outside the gene matches. Per germline, CDR1 GTSNPN and CDR2 SVGIG (reference sequence). The clonotype comes from a woman aged 70-85 years with COVID-19, enrolled during active disease. Material for sequencing was peripheral blood. The gene calls are TRBV30 and TRBJ1-4; TRBD1 agrees at 7 bases. CDR3: CAWEGATNEKLFF. The CDR3 DNA reads TGTGCCTGGGAGGGGGCGACTAATGAAAAACTGTTTTTT.